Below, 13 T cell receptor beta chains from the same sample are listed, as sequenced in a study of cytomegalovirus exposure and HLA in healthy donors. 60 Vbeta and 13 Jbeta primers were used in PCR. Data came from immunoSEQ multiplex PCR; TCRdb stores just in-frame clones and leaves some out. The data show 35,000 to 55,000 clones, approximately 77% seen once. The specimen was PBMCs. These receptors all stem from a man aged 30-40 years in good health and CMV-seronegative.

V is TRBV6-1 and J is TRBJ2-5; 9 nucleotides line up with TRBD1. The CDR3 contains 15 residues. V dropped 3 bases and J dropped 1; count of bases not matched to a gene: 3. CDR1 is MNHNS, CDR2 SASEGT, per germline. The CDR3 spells CASSEVQGAQETQYF. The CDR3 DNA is TGTGCCAGCAGTGAGGTACAGGGGGCCCAAGAGACCCAGTACTTC.

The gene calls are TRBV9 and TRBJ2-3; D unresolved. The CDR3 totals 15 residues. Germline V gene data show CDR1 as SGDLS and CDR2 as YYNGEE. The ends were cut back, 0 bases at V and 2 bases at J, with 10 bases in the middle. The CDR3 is CASSVGPQLTDTQYF. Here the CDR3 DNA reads TGTGCCAGCAGCGTAGGCCCCCAACTCACAGATACGCAGTATTTT.

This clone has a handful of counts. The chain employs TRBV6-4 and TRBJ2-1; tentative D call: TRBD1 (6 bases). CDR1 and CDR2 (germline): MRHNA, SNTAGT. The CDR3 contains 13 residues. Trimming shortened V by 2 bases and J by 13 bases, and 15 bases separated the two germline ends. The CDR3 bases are TGTGCCAGCAGTGACAGGACCCAGGGGTCACAGTTCTTC. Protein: CASSDRTQGSQFF.

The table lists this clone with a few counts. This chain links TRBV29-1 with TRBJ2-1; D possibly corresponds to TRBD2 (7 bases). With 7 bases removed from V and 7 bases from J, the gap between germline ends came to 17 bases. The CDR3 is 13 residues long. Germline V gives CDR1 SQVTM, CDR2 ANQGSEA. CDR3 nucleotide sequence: TGCAGCGGAGGGGGAGGGCCTCGAAATGAGCAGTTCTTC. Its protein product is CSGGGGPRNEQFF.

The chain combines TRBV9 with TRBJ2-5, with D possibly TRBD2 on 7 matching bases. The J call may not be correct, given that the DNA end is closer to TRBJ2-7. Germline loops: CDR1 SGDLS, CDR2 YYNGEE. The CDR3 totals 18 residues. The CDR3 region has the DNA TGTGCCAGCAGCGTAGACGGTGGGGGCGGGAGCCTATCCTACGAGCAGTACTTC. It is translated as CASSVDGGGGSLSYEQYF.

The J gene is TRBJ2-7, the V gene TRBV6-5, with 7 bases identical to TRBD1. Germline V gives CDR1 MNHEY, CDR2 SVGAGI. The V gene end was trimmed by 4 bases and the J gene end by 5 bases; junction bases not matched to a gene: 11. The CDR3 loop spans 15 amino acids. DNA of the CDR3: TGTGCCAGCAGTTTTGTGACAGGGCGCAGGGACGAGCAGTACTTC. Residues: CASSFVTGRRDEQYF.

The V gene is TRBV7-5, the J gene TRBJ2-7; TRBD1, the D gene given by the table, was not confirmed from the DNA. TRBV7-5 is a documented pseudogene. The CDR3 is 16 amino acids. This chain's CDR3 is CVRSSGGGQGVYEQYF. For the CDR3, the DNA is TGTGTCAGAAGCTCAGGGGGGGGACAGGGGGTTTACGAGCAGTACTTC.

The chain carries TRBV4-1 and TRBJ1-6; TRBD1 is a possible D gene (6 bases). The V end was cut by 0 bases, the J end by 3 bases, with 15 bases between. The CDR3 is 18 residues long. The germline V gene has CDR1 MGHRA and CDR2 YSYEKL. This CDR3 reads CASSQDGAGAYYNSPLHF. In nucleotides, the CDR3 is TGCGCCAGCAGCCAAGATGGTGCAGGGGCCTACTATAATTCACCCCTCCACTTT.

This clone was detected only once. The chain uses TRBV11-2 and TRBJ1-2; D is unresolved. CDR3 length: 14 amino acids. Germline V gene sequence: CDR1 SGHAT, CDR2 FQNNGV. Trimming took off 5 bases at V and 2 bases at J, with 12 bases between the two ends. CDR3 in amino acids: CASSLPTENYGYTF. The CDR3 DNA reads TGTGCCAGCAGCCTCCCGACTGAAAACTATGGCTACACCTTC.

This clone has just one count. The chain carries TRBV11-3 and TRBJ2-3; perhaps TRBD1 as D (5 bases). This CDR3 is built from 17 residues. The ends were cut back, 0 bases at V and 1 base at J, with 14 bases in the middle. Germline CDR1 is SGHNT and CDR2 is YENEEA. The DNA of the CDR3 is TGTGCCAGCAGCTTAGATTCAGGGAAGGCCGGCACAGATACGCAGTATTTT. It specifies CASSLDSGKAGTDTQYF.

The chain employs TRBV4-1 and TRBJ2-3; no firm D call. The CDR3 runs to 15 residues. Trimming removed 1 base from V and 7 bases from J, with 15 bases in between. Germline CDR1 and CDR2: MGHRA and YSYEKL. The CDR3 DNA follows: TGCGCCAGCAGCCAAGTAATAATTAGTGAATATACGCAGTATTTT. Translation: CASSQVIISEYTQYF.

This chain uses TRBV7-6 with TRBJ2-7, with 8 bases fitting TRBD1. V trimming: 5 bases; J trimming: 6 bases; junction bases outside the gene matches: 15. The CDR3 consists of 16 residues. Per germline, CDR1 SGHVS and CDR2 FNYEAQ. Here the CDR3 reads CASSPLTGQGAGEQYF. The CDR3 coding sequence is TGTGCCAGCAGCCCACTCACGGGGCAGGGGGCCGGCGAGCAGTACTTC.

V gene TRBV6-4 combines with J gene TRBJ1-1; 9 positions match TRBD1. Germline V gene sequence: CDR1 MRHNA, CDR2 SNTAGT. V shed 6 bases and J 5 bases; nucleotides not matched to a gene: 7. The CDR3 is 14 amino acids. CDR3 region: CASSPRQGGTEAFF. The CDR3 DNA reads TGTGCCAGCAGCCCGAGACAGGGGGGTACTGAAGCTTTCTTT.